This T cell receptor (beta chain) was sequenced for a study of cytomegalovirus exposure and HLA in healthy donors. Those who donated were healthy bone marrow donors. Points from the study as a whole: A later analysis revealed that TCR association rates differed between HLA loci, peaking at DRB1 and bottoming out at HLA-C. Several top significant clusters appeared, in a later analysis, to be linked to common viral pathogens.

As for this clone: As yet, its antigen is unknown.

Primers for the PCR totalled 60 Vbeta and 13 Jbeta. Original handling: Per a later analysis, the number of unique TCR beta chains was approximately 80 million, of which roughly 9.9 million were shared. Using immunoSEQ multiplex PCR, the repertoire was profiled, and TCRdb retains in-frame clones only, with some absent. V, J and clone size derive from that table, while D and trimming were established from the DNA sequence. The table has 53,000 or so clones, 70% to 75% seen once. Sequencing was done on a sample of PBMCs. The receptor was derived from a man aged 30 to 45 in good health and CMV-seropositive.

The DNA for the CDR3 is TGCAGCGCCGAGGACAGGATATACGATGGCTACACCTTC. It is translated as CSAEDRIYDGYTF. The chain employs TRBV29-1 and TRBJ1-2; 7 bases are shared with TRBD1. CDR1 and CDR2 (germline): SQVTM, ANQGSEA. J gave up 6 bases and V 7 bases, and 11 bases lay outside the gene matches. The CDR3 runs to 13 residues.